Listed below are T cell receptor beta chains from one sample, sequenced in a study of graft-versus-host responses after intestinal transplantation. The protocol was immunoSEQ multiplex PCR, while the TCRdb copy is restricted to in-frame clones and leaves out a portion. The sample holds over 120,000 clones, over 90% seen once. Which antigens these TCRs recognize remains unknown. The specimen comprised unstimulated CD4+ T cells sorted from spleen or lymph node cells, sampled before intestinal transplant. The receptors were sampled from a human donor who received an intestinal transplant. Both conserved end residues are part of each CDR3. D genes are given only for firm matches. For some rows the clone size is stated as once, few or many, or as a class when expanded; others skip it.

-	TRBD1	15	TRBV28	TRBJ2-1	CASRRTGESYNEQFF	TGTGCCAGCAGAAGAACAGGGGAAAGCTACAATGAGCAGTTCTTC
-	TRBD1	17	TRBV30	TRBJ1-1	CAWTSAKTGGKNTEAFF	TGTGCCTGGACTTCCGCCAAGACAGGGGGCAAGAACACTGAAGCTTTCTTT
-	TRBD2	16	TRBV4-1	TRBJ2-3	CASSPSGTSGGDTQYF	TGCGCCAGCAGCCCATCAGGGACTAGCGGGGGAGATACGCAGTATTTT
-	TRBD1	15	TRBV6-1	TRBJ2-5	CASSTIQGAMETQYF	TGTGCCAGCAGTACAATCCAGGGGGCAATGGAGACCCAGTACTTC
-	-	17	TRBV28	TRBJ2-7	CASSLRIGLTRTYEQYF	TGTGCCAGCAGTTTAAGAATAGGCCTCACACGGACCTACGAGCAGTACTTC
-	TRBD1	15	TRBV5-6	TRBJ1-5	CASSLAGDRDQPQHF	TGTGCCAGCAGCTTGGCGGGGGACAGGGATCAGCCCCAGCATTTT
-	-	15	TRBV4-2	TRBJ2-1	CASSHLEKRLGEQFF	TGTGCCAGCAGCCACCTAGAGAAGCGGCTTGGTGAGCAGTTCTTC
-	-	14	TRBV28	TRBJ1-6	CASSFRGPNSPLHF	TGTGCCAGCAGTTTTCGGGGGCCCAATTCACCCCTCCACTTT
-	-	15	TRBV6-1	TRBJ1-4	CASSDWGGAAEKLFF	TGTGCCAGCAGTGATTGGGGGGGCGCGGCTGAAAAACTGTTTTTT
-	-	16	TRBV28	TRBJ2-3	CASSFAFWGSTDTQYF	TGTGCCAGTAGTTTTGCTTTCTGGGGGAGCACAGATACGCAGTATTTT
-	-	15	TRBV15	TRBJ1-6	CATSRVGTLEGELHF	TGTGCCACCAGCAGAGTCGGGACCCTAGAGGGAGAGCTCCACTTT
-	-	16	TRBV5-1	TRBJ2-3	CASSARTGSSTDTQYF	TGCGCCAGCAGCGCCCGTACAGGGAGCAGCACAGATACGCAGTATTTT
-	-	12	TRBV28	TRBJ1-4	CASSFANEKLFF	TGTGCCAGCAGTTTCGCCAATGAAAAACTGTTTTTT
-	-	15	TRBV5-1	TRBJ1-4	CASSLNQGVNEKLFF	TGCGCCAGCAGCCTAAACCAGGGTGTGAATGAAAAACTGTTTTTT
-	-	13	TRBV29-1	TRBJ2-6	CSVYLSGANVLTF	TGCAGCGTTTACCTCTCTGGGGCCAACGTCCTGACTTTC
-	-	12	TRBV12-5	TRBJ1-2	CASGFPGYGYTF	TGTGCTAGTGGTTTCCCGGGCTATGGCTACACCTTC
-	-	13	TRBV2	TRBJ2-1	CASSTTGLNEQFF	TGTGCCAGCAGTACTACAGGGTTGAATGAGCAGTTCTTC
-	TRBD1	14	TRBV6-5	TRBJ2-5	CASSYPGQPETQYF	TGTGCCAGCAGTTACCCGGGACAGCCAGAGACCCAGTACTTC
-	-	14	TRBV5-1	TRBJ1-4	CASSPRTDNEKLFF	TGCGCCAGCAGCCCCCGGACAGATAATGAAAAACTGTTTTTT
-	-	12	TRBV28	TRBJ2-1	CASSLLADERFF	TGTGCCAGCAGTTTACTCGCGGATGAGCGGTTCTTC
-	-	13	TRBV27	TRBJ2-7	CASSFRVAYEQYF	TGTGCCAGCAGTTTTCGTGTGGCCTACGAGCAGTACTTC
-	-	14	TRBV5-1	TRBJ1-2	CASSLGAGDSMYTF	TGCGCCAGCAGCTTGGGGGCAGGGGATTCGATGTACACCTTC
-	-	13	TRBV7-2	TRBJ1-1	CASGMAGRIEAFF	TGTGCCAGCGGAATGGCAGGGAGGATCGAAGCTTTCTTT
-	TRBD2	14	TRBV10-3	TRBJ2-3	CAISALADTDTQYF	TGTGCCATCAGTGCACTAGCGGACACAGATACGCAGTATTTT
-	TRBD2	15	TRBV30	TRBJ2-1	CAWSGGSGSPLEQFF	TGTGCCTGGAGTGGGGGTAGCGGGAGTCCCTTGGAGCAGTTCTTC
-	-	15	TRBV27	TRBJ2-3	CASSLGGVGTDTQYF	TGTGCCAGCAGTTTGGGAGGAGTTGGCACAGATACGCAGTATTTT
-	TRBD1	16	TRBV28	TRBJ1-1	CASTLRTGAMSTEAFF	TGTGCCAGCACCCTGAGGACAGGCGCCATGAGCACTGAAGCTTTCTTT
-	-	13	TRBV11-3	TRBJ2-7	CASSLGLYPEQYF	TGTGCCAGCAGCTTAGGACTATATCCCGAGCAGTACTTC
-	-	11	TRBV2	TRBJ2-1	CASSEGGEQFF	TGTGCCAGCAGTGAAGGGGGTGAGCAGTTCTTC
-	TRBD1	16	TRBV25-1	TRBJ1-2	CASSPPRTGANYGYTF	TGTGCCAGCAGTCCACCGCGGACAGGAGCTAACTATGGCTACACCTTC
-	-	13	TRBV30	TRBJ2-7	CAWSSWVAGEQYF	TGTGCCTGGAGCTCCTGGGTGGCGGGCGAGCAGTACTTC
-	-	13	TRBV5-4	TRBJ2-1	CASSYRGTNEQFF	TGTGCCAGCAGCTATCGAGGAACCAATGAGCAGTTCTTC
-	-	15	TRBV7-9	TRBJ1-2	CASSLSGALYYGYTF	TGTGCCAGCAGCTTATCGGGGGCCCTATACTATGGCTACACCTTC
-	-	16	TRBV28	TRBJ2-3	CASSRPTSDVTDTQYF	TGTGCCAGCAGCCGACCGACTTCGGACGTCACAGATACGCAGTATTTT
-	TRBD1	14	TRBV4-2	TRBJ2-4	CASSQVTGGNIQYF	TGTGCCAGCAGCCAAGTGACAGGGGGTAACATTCAGTACTTC
-	TRBD2	16	TRBV5-1	TRBJ2-7	CASSPGLLAGVYEQYF	TGCGCCAGCAGCCCCGGGCTTCTGGCGGGAGTCTACGAGCAGTACTTC
-	-	14	TRBV28	TRBJ1-1	CASSLWTPNTEAFF	TGTGCCAGCAGTTTATGGACACCGAACACTGAAGCTTTCTTT
few	-	12	TRBV10-3	TRBJ1-2	CATDRGSYGYTF	TGTGCCACCGACCGTGGGTCCTATGGCTACACCTTC
-	-	10	TRBV20-1	TRBJ2-7	CSATGTEQYF	TGCAGTGCTACCGGAACCGAGCAGTACTTC
-	-	14	TRBV5-3	TRBJ2-3	CARSLGGSTDTQYF	TGTGCCAGAAGCTTAGGCGGGAGCACAGATACGCAGTATTTT
-	TRBD2	15	TRBV11-2	TRBJ2-7	CASSPRFSGAYEQYF	TGTGCCAGCAGCCCTCGGTTTAGCGGGGCCTACGAGCAGTACTTC
-	TRBD2	16	TRBV2	TRBJ2-7	CASTPRAGGYRYEQYF	TGTGCCAGCACCCCGAGAGCGGGAGGTTACCGCTACGAGCAGTACTTC
-	TRBD1	16	TRBV27	TRBJ2-5	CASSLGQGPGQETQYF	TGTGCCAGCAGCTTGGGACAGGGCCCCGGACAAGAGACCCAGTACTTC
-	-	18	TRBV16	TRBJ1-5	CASSQLGRINRNNQPQHF	TGTGCCAGCAGCCAACTGGGACGGATAAACCGTAACAATCAGCCCCAGCATTTT
-	TRBD1	15	TRBV5-6	TRBJ2-7	CASHSGGPPIYEQYF	TGTGCCAGCCATTCAGGGGGTCCGCCGATCTACGAGCAGTACTTC
-	-	15	TRBV18	TRBJ1-3	CASSPKGGPGNTIYF	TGTGCCAGCTCACCTAAAGGGGGGCCTGGAAACACCATATATTTT